These 3 T cell receptor beta chains came from one sample sequenced in a study of blood T cells in healthy people across ages. A sample-barcoded 5' primer and a J-beta primer mix were used in a second PCR of roughly 7 to 11 cycles. TCRdb recomputed calls from the 5' RACE reads with MiXCR, one row per CDR3 protein. The sample lists 850,000 to 950,000 distinct CDR3 sequences; more than 25% were seen once. The sample was blood. These receptor sequences come from an elderly woman in good health.

This clonotype showed up many times. CDR3 protein: CASSPEPGKHNEQFF. CDR3 DNA: TGCGCCAGCAGCCCGGAACCAGGGAAACATAATGAGCAGTTCTTC. The chain is built from TRBV5-1 and TRBJ2-1, with a possible D match to TRBD1 (5 bases). The V and J ends lost 4 bases and 7 bases respectively, with 18 bases between them. The CDR3 is 15 residues long. CDR1 SGHRS and CDR2 YFSETQ come from the germline V gene.

This clonotype was seen more than once but under ten times. The V and J genes are TRBV27 and TRBJ2-5; 7 positions agree with TRBD1. The tail of the sequence fits TRBJ2-7 better, so the J call may be wrong. Germline V lookup: CDR1 MNHEY, CDR2 SMNVEV (reference sequence). The CDR3 has 15 amino acids. The DNA for the CDR3 is TGTGCCAGCAGTTTATTTAAGGCAGGGGGCTACGAGCAGTACTTC. It codes for CASSLFKAGGYEQYF.

With respect to this clonotype: With a much larger clone just one base away, this may be a read error. The chain joins TRBV6-2 or TRBV6-3 to TRBJ2-1; D perhaps matches TRBD1 (5 bases). The ends were cut back, 5 bases at V and 0 bases at J, with 14 bases in the middle. The CDR3 loop spans 16 amino acids. The V gene's germline CDR1 is MNHEY and CDR2 SVGEGT. In DNA, the CDR3 is TGTGCCAGCAGTCGACACAGGATAAGCTCCTACAATGAGCAGTTCTTC. Encoded protein: CASSRHRISSYNEQFF.